This T cell receptor (beta chain) came from a study of regulatory T cells in long-lasting Graves disease. About the research overall: Antithyroid drugs had been taken by newly diagnosed Graves' patients for under 3 months.

CDR1 and CDR2 (germline): SNHLY, FYNNEI. The CDR3 sequence is 15 residues long. Trimming stripped 2 bases from V and 1 base from J, with 8 bases between. The time point denotes: newly diagnosed GD, antithyroid drugs for less than 3 months. Construction of the TCR library relied on RNA isolated from PBMCs. This clonotype has ten or more counts. The antigen is not known. The authors built TCR beta libraries using iRepertoire HTBI primers and Arm-PCR of CDR3 regions. TCRdb re-analysed the multiplex PCR reads in MiXCR, keeping a single row per CDR3 protein. The data hold 200,000 to 250,000 distinct CDR3 sequences, with about 19% observed a single time. Study-wide results and caveats: Those with persistent disease had in common more public clonotypes (about 2,700) than new patients (about 970). Persistent disease was associated with favored TRBV28 usage and with favored use of TRBJ1-2 and TRBJ2-5.

The sequenced sample was peripheral blood mononuclear cells (PBMCs), obtained at new diagnosis, from a patient treated with antithyroid drugs. The chain combines TRBV2 with TRBJ1-4; unclear D gene. This clonotype was obtained from a female donor with Graves disease. Here the CDR3 DNA reads TGTGCCAGCAGTGAAACGGGAGAAACTAATGAAAAACTGTTTTTT. This codes for CASSETGETNEKLFF.